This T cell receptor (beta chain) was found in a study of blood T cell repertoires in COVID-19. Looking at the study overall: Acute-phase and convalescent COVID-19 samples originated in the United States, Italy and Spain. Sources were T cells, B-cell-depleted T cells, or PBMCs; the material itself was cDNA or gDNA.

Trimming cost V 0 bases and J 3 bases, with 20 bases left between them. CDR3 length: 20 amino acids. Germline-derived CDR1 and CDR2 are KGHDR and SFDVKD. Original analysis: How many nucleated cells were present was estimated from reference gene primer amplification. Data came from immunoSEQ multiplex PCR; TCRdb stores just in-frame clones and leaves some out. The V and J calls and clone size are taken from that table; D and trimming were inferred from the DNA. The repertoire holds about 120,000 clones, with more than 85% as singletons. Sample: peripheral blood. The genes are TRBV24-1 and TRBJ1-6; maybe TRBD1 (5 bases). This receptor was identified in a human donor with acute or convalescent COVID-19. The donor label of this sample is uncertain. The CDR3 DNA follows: TGTGCCACCAGTGATTTGGAGGTCTGGGGCACAGTTTTCTATAATTCACCCCTCCACTTT. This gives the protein CATSDLEVWGTVFYNSPLHF.